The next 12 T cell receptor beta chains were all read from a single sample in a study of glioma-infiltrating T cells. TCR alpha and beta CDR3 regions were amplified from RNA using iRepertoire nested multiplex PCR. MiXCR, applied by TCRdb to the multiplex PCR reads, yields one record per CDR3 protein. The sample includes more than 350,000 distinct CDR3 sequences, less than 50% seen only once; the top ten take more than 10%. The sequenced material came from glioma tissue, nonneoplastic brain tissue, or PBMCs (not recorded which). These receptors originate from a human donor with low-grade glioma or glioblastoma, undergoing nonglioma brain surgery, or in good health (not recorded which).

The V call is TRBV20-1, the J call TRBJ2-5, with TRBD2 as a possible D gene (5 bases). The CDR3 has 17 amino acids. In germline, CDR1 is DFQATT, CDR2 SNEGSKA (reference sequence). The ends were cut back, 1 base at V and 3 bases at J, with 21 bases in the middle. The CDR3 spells CSARADARGGYEETQYF. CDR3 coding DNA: TGCAGTGCTAGAGCCGACGCCCGAGGCGGGTATGAAGAGACCCAGTACTTC.

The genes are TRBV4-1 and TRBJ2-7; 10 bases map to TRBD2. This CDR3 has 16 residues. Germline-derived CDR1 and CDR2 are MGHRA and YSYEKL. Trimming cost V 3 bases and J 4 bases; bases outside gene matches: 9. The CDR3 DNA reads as TGCGCCAGCAGCCATGCGGCTAGCGGGAGTCAGTACGAGCAGTACTTC. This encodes CASSHAASGSQYEQYF.

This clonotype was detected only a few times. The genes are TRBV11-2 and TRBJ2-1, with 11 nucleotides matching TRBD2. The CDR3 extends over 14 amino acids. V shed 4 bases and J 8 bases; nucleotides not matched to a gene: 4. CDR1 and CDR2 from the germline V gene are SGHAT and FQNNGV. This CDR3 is CASSSLAGGHEQFF. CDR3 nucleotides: TGTGCCAGCAGCTCCCTAGCGGGAGGTCATGAGCAGTTCTTC.

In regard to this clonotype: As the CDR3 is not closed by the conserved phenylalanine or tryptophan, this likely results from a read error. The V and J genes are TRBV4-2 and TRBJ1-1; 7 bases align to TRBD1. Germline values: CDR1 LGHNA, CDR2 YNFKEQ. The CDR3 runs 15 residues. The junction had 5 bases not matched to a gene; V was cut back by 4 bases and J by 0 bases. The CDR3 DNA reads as TGTGCCAGCAGCCGAACGACAGGGATGAACACTGAAGCTTTCTCT. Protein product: CASSRTTGMNTEAFS.

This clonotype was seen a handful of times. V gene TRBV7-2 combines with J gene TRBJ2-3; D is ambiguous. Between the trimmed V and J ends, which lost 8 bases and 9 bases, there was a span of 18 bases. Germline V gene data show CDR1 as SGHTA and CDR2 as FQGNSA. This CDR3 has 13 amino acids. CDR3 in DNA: TGTGCCAGCTCCTCCCTGGGCAGAACAACGCAGTATTTT. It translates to CASSSLGRTTQYF.

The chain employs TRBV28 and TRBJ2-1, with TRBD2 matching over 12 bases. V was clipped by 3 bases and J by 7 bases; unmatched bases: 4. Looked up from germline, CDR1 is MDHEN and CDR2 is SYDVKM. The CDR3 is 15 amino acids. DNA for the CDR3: TGTGCCAGCAGTTTCCTAGCGGGAGGGCCGAATGAGCAGTTCTTC. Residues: CASSFLAGGPNEQFF.

DNA for the CDR3: TGTGCCAGCAGCAGGGGACAGAACAATCAGCCCCAGCATTTT. This encodes CASSRGQNNQPQHF. J is TRBJ1-5 and V is TRBV7-9, with 7 bases fitting TRBD1. With 5 bases clipped from V and 3 bases from J, the junction kept 4 bases outside the gene matches. CDR1 is SEHNR and CDR2 is FQNEAQ in the germline V gene (reference sequence). The CDR3 is made up of 14 amino acids.

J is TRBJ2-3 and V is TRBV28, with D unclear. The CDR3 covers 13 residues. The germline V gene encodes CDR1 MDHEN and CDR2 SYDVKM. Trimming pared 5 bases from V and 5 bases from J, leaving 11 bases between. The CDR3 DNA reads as TGTGCCAGCAGTCCCCTGGAGCGAGATACGCAGTATTTT. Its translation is CASSPLERDTQYF. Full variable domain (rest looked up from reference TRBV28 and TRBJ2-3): DVKVTQSSRYLVKRTGEKVFLECVQDMDHENMFWYRQDPGLGLRLIYFSYDVKMKEKGDIPEGYSVSREKKERFSLILESASTNQTSMYLCASSPLERDTQYFGPGTRLTVL.

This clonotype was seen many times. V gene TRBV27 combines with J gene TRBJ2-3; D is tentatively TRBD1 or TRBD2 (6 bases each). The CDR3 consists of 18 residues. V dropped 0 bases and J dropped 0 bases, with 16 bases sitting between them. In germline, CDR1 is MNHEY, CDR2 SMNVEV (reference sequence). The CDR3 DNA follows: TGTGCCAGCAGTTTATCGGGGGTTGGAGGGGGTAGCACAGATACGCAGTATTTT. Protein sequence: CASSLSGVGGGSTDTQYF.

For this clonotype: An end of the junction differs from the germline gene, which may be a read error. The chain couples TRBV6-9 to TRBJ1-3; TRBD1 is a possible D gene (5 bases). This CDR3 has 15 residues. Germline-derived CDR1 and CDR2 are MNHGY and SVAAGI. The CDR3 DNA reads TGTGCCTGCAGTTACAGAGGGGACCATGGAAACACCATATATTTT. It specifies CACSYRGDHGNTIYF.

CDR3 protein: CSAREGGAYNEQFF. The CDR3 DNA is TGCAGTGCTAGAGAGGGGGGCGCTTACAATGAGCAGTTCTTC. The V and J genes are TRBV20-1 and TRBJ2-1, with D perhaps being TRBD1 or TRBD2 (6 bases each). Trimming shortened V by 0 bases and J by 4 bases, and 10 bases separated the two germline ends. The CDR3 spans 14 residues. CDR1 is DFQATT and CDR2 is SNEGSKA in the germline V gene (reference sequence).

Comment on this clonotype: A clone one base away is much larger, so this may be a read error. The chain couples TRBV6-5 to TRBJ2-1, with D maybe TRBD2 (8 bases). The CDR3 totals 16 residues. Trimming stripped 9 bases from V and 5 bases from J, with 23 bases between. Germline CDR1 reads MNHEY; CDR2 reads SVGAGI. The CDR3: CARQGFTLAEDNEQFF. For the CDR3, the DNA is TGTGCCAGACAGGGGTTCACACTAGCGGAGGACAATGAGCAGTTCTTC.